In this sample, the clone carrying this T cell receptor beta chain turned up once. Its specificity is not known. This may be a read error: a much more frequent sequence differs by one nucleotide. The data are from a study of blood T cells in healthy people across ages. Study observations and caveats: Age brought a roughly linear fall in TCR beta diversity measured per million T cells.

Together with a sample-barcoded 5' primer, a J-beta primer mix was included in a second PCR lasting roughly 7 to 11 cycles. TCRdb re-analysed the 5' RACE reads in MiXCR, keeping a single row per CDR3 protein. The sample consists of hundreds of thousands of distinct CDR3 sequences, around 40% of them appearing once. What was sequenced was blood. The source of this sequence is a woman in her sixties in good health.

This CDR3 is CASSYPAGQYF. In nucleotides, the CDR3 is TGTGCCAGCAGTTACCCCGCCGGGCAGTACTTC. The chain is built from TRBV6-2 or TRBV6-3 and TRBJ2-7; D not resolved. Deletions cut 2 bases from V and 9 bases from J, with 8 bases between. This CDR3 contains 11 residues. Germline-derived CDR1 and CDR2 are MNHEY and SVGEGT.